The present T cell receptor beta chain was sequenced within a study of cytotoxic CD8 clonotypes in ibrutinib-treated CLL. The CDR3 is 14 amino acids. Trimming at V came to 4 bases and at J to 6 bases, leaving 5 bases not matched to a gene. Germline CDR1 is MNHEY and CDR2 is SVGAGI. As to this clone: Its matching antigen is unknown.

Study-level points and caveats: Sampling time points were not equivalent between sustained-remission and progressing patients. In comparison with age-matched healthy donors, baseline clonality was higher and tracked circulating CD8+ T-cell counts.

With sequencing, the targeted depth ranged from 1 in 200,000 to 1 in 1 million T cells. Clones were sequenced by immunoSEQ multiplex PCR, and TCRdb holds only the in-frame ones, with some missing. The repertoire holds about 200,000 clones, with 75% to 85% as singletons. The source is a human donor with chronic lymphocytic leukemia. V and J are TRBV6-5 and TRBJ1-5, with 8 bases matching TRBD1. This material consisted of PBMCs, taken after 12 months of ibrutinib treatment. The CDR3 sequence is CASSLLRGLQPQHF. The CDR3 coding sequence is TGTGCCAGCAGTTTACTCAGGGGGCTTCAGCCCCAGCATTTT.